The next 18 T cell receptor beta chains were all read from a single sample in a study of blood T cells in healthy people across ages. Using a J-beta primer mix together with a sample-barcoded 5' primer, a second PCR was run for about 6 to 12 cycles. Each CDR3 protein gets one entry after TCRdb re-called the 5' RACE reads with MiXCR. The data hold just over 800,000 distinct CDR3 sequences, with around 68% observed a single time. What was sequenced was blood. These receptors were obtained from a man aged 30 to 39 in good health.

The CDR3 protein is CASSQVKQGTPPYEQYF. The CDR3 coding sequence is TGCGCCAGCAGCCAAGTTAAACAGGGGACACCACCCTACGAGCAGTACTTC. The rearrangement links TRBV4-3 to TRBJ2-7; 7 bases line up with TRBD1. Germline-derived CDR1 and CDR2 are LGHNA and YSLEER. The CDR3 covers 17 residues. The trim removed 1 base at V and 2 bases at J, leaving 11 bases unmatched.

This clonotype was observed a handful of times. The chain has TRBV7-2 and TRBJ1-1; D remains unclear. From germline, CDR1 is SGHTA and CDR2 FQGNSA. This CDR3 is built from 14 residues. Trimming shortened V by 1 base and J by 8 bases, and 14 bases separated the two germline ends. The chain's CDR3 is CASSLEGGIKEAFF. CDR3 nucleotide sequence: TGTGCCAGCAGCTTAGAGGGTGGGATCAAGGAAGCTTTCTTT.

This clonotype has only a few counts. The chain couples TRBV20-1 to TRBJ2-1, with D possibly called TRBD1 or TRBD2 (7 bases each). Germline V gene lookup returns CDR1 DFQATT and CDR2 SNEGSKA (reference sequence). The CDR3 consists of 16 residues. Trimming shortened V by 3 bases and J by 6 bases, and 21 bases separated the two germline ends. The CDR3 sequence is CSARSGISGDSNEQFF. The CDR3 DNA follows: TGCAGTGCTAGGTCCGGGATCAGCGGGGACAGCAATGAGCAGTTCTTC.

This sequence joins TRBV20-1 and TRBJ1-5, with D perhaps TRBD1 (6 bases). The CDR3 totals 14 residues. V lost 2 bases and J 0 bases, leaving 8 bases between the germline ends. Germline values: CDR1 DFQATT, CDR2 SNEGSKA (reference sequence). The CDR3 sequence: CSARRGGSNQPQHF. As DNA, the CDR3 is TGCAGTGCTAGAAGGGGGGGTAGCAATCAGCCCCAGCATTTT.

Only one count was recorded for this clonotype. The chain has TRBV2 and TRBJ2-1, with 12 bases matching TRBD2. V lost 6 bases and J lost 0; bases outside the gene matches: 6. Germline V gene sequence: CDR1 SNHLY, CDR2 FYNNEI. The CDR3 loop spans 17 amino acids. The chain's CDR3 is CASRGTSGFSSYNEQFF. For the CDR3, the DNA is TGTGCCAGCAGAGGGACTAGCGGGTTCAGCTCCTACAATGAGCAGTTCTTC. Complete variable domain (other parts from reference TRBV2 and TRBJ2-1): EPEVTQTPSHQVTQMGQEVILRCVPISNHLYFYWYRQILGQKVEFLVSFYNNEISEKSEIFDDQFSVERPDGSNFTLKIRSTKLEDSAMYFCASRGTSGFSSYNEQFFGPGTRLTVL.

This chain joins TRBV21-1 and TRBJ2-3; the table's D call TRBD1 went unverified against the DNA. TRBV21-1 is reported as a pseudogene. This CDR3 contains 16 residues. The CDR3 bases are TGTGCCAGCAGCAAAGAGGGGGCGTCTGAACGTCATACGCAGTATTTT. It yields the protein CASSKEGASERHTQYF.

The chain joins TRBV6-5 to TRBJ2-1; D perhaps matches TRBD2 (5 bases). The CDR3 loop spans 14 amino acids. CDR1 is MNHEY, CDR2 SVGAGI, per germline. Trimming pared 9 bases from V and 0 bases from J, leaving 12 bases between. The CDR3 sequence: CARQATSSYNEQFF. The CDR3 nucleotides read TGTGCCAGGCAGGCAACTAGCTCCTACAATGAGCAGTTCTTC.

This clonotype turned up a few times. The chain combines TRBV10-3 with TRBJ2-1; D gene uncertain. V was pared by 3 bases and J by 5 bases, with 11 bases between. The length of the CDR3 is 14 residues. Germline V CDR1 and CDR2: ENHRY, SYGVKD. CDR3 amino acids: CAISELASHNEQFF. The DNA of the CDR3 is TGTGCCATCAGTGAATTAGCTTCCCACAATGAGCAGTTCTTC.

This clonotype was picked up one time. The chain has TRBV6-6 and TRBJ1-6; D unresolved. Germline V gene data show CDR1 as MNHNY and CDR2 as SVGAGI (reference sequence). Trimming removed 7 bases at V and 9 bases at J, with 19 bases between. The CDR3 sequence is 15 residues long. The DNA for the CDR3 is TGTGCCAGCACCATTCCGGGTCGTTCAGGTTCACCCCTCCACTTT. Its protein is CASTIPGRSGSPLHF.

V gene TRBV28 combines with J gene TRBJ2-7; D perhaps matches TRBD1 (6 bases). The CDR3 sequence is 14 residues long. Germline-derived CDR1 and CDR2 are MDHEN and SYDVKM. The germline V and J ends were trimmed by 6 bases and 4 bases, with 16 bases remaining between them. CDR3 loop: CASSSLQGKYEQYF. CDR3 coding DNA: TGTGCCAGCAGCTCCCTACAGGGAAAGTACGAGCAGTACTTC.

The chain joins TRBV20-1 to TRBJ1-5, with D uncertain. The CDR3 consists of 13 residues. Germline V gives CDR1 DFQATT, CDR2 SNEGSKA (reference sequence). Trimming removed 3 bases from V and 7 bases from J, with 13 bases in between. DNA for the CDR3: TGCAGTGCTAGGAATAGGGCCAGGCAGCCCCAGCATTTT. Translation: CSARNRARQPQHF.

V gene TRBV3-1 combines with J gene TRBJ1-2; no clear D gene. The V end was cut by 0 bases, the J end by 6 bases, with 14 bases between. CDR1 LGHDT and CDR2 YNNKEL come from the germline V gene (reference sequence). The CDR3 is 15 amino acids. The CDR3 reads CASSQDPGVRDGYTF. The CDR3 region has the DNA TGTGCCAGCAGCCAAGACCCCGGGGTTCGAGATGGCTACACCTTC.

This clonotype was observed once. The chain couples TRBV6-5 to TRBJ1-2; D might be TRBD1 (5 bases). The CDR3 is made up of 15 amino acids. The V gene's germline CDR1 is MNHEY and CDR2 SVGAGI. Trimming removed 0 bases at V and 0 bases at J, with 8 bases between. The DNA of the CDR3 is TGTGCCAGCAGTTACTCGGGACCAGCTAACTATGGCTACACCTTC. This gives the protein CASSYSGPANYGYTF.

The rearrangement links TRBV20-1 to TRBJ1-5, with D possibly matching TRBD1 (5 bases). CDR3 length: 18 amino acids. The germline CDR1 and CDR2 sequences are DFQATT and SNEGSKA (reference sequence). Trimming stripped 3 bases from V and 0 bases from J, with 21 bases between. Here the CDR3 reads CSASRWGTPSHSNQPQHF. The CDR3 DNA reads as TGCAGTGCTAGTAGATGGGGGACCCCGTCCCATAGCAATCAGCCCCAGCATTTT.

The chain recombines TRBV28 with TRBJ2-3; TRBD1 aligns across 7 bases. The CDR3 totals 15 residues. After removal of 6 bases from V and 2 bases from J, the junction contained 8 bases not matched to a gene. Germline CDR1 is MDHEN and CDR2 is SYDVKM. CDR3 DNA: TGTGCCAGCAGGAAAGCAGGGACAGTCACAGATACGCAGTATTTT. This translates into CASRKAGTVTDTQYF.

The V and J genes are TRBV29-1 and TRBJ1-1; no definite D call. Germline CDR1 SQVTM, CDR2 ANQGSEA. This CDR3 has 13 residues. Trimming cost V 4 bases and J 3 bases, with 12 bases left between them. CDR3 amino acids: CSVGFQMDTEAFF. The CDR3 nucleotides read TGCAGCGTTGGGTTTCAGATGGACACTGAAGCTTTCTTT.

This clonotype was found a few times. This sequence joins TRBV29-1 and TRBJ1-2; the D gene is possibly TRBD1 (5 bases). V lost 7 bases and J lost 3, with 9 bases in between. This CDR3 region has 11 residues. Germline CDR1 SQVTM, CDR2 ANQGSEA. The CDR3 bases are TGCAGCGCCCGGACATACTATGGCTACACCTTC. Residues: CSARTYYGYTF. Based on the CDR3 plus reference TRBV29-1 and TRBJ1-2, the full variable domain is SAVISQKPSRDICQRGTSLTIQCQVDSQVTMMFWYRQQPGQSLTLIATANQGSEATYESGFVIDKFPISRPNLTFSTLTVSNMSPEDSSIYLCSARTYYGYTFGSGTRLTVV.

The rearrangement uses TRBV7-2 and TRBJ2-1; 7 positions match TRBD1. Germline assignment: CDR1 SGHTA and CDR2 FQGNSA. With 2 bases clipped from V and 8 bases from J, the junction kept 6 bases outside the gene matches. CDR3 size: 14 residues. The CDR3, as DNA: TGTGCCAGCAGCTTATCGGCAGGGGGTTATGAGCAGTTCTTC. This gives the protein CASSLSAGGYEQFF.